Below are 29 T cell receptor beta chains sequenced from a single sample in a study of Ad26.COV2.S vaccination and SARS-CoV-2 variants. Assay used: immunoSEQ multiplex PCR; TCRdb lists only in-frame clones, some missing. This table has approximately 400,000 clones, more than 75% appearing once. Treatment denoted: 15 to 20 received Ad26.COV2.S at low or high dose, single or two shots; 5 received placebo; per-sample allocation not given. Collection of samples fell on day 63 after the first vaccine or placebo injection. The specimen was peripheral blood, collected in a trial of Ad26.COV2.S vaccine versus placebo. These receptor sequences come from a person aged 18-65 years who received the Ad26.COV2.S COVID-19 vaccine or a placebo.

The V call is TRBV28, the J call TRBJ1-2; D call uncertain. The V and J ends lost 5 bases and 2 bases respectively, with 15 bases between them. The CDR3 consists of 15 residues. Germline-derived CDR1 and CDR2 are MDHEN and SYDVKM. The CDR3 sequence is CASSKYRQTNYGYTF. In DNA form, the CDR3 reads TGTGCCAGCAGTAAATACCGACAAACCAACTATGGCTACACCTTC.

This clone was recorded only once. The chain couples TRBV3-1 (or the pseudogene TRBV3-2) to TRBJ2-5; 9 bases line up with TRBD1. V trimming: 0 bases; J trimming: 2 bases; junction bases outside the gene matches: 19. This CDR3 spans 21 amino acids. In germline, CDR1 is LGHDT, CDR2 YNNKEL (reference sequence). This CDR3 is CASSQESFRDREDDGQETQYF. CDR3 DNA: TGTGCCAGCAGCCAAGAAAGTTTTCGGGACAGGGAGGATGATGGTCAAGAGACCCAGTACTTC.

CDR3 nucleotide sequence: TGCAGTGCTAGTTTAATGAGACAGTTTTTCACTGAAGCTTTCTTT. The encoded protein is CSASLMRQFFTEAFF. The chain is built from TRBV20-1 and TRBJ1-1; tentatively, D is TRBD1 (5 bases). The V end was cut by 3 bases, the J end by 4 bases, with 18 bases between. CDR3 length: 15 amino acids. Germline CDR1 and CDR2: DFQATT and SNEGSKA (reference sequence).

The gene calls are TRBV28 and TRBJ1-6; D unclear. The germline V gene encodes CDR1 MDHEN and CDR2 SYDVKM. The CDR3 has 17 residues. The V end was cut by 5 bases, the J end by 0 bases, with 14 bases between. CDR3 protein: CASSPQRWGSYNSPLHF. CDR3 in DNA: TGTGCCAGCAGTCCTCAACGGTGGGGCTCCTATAATTCACCCCTCCACTTT.

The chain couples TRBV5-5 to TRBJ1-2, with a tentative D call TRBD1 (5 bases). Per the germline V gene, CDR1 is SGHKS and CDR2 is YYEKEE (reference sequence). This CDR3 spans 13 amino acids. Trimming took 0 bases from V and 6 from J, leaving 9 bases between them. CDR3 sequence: CASSLVQANGYTF. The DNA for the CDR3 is TGTGCCAGCAGCTTGGTACAGGCGAATGGCTACACCTTC.

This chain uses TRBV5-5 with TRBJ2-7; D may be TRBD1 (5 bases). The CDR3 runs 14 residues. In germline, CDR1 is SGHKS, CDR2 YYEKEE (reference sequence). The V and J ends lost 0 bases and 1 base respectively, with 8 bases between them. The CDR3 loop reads CASSLGQTSYEQYF. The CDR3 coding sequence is TGTGCCAGCAGCTTGGGACAGACATCCTACGAGCAGTACTTC.

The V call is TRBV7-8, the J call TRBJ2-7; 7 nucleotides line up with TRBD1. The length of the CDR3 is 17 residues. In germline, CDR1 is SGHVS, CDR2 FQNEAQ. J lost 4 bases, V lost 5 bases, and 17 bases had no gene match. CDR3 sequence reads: CASSTRFATGTEYEQYF. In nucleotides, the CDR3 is TGTGCCAGCAGCACTAGATTCGCCACTGGGACAGAGTACGAGCAGTACTTC.

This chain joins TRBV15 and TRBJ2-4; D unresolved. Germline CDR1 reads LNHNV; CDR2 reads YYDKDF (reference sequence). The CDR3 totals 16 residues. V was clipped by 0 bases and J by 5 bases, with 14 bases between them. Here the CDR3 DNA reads TGTGCCACCAGCAGAGATCTGGCCAGGAGCGAAAACATTCAGTACTTC. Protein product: CATSRDLARSENIQYF.

The CDR3 reads CASSVAGGGGAGELFF. CDR3 coding DNA: TGTGCCAGCAGCGTAGCCGGCGGGGGGGGAGCCGGGGAGCTGTTTTTT. The rearrangement joins TRBV9 to TRBJ2-2; 9 positions match TRBD2. Looked up from germline, CDR1 is SGDLS and CDR2 is YYNGEE. This CDR3 region has 16 residues. The V gene end was trimmed by 0 bases and the J gene end by 6 bases; junction bases not matched to a gene: 6.

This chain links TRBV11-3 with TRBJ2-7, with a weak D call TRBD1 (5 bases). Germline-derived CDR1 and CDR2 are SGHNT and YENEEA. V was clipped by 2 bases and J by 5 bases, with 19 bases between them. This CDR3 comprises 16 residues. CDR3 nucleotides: TGTGCCAGCAGCTTACAGTCCTTCGGCAGGGCTGACGAGCAGTACTTC. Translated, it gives CASSLQSFGRADEQYF. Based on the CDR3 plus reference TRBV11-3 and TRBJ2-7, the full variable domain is EAGVVQSPRYKIIEKKQPVAFWCNPISGHNTLYWYLQNLGQGPELLIRYENEEAVDDSQLPKDRFSAERLKGVDSTLKIQPAELGDSAVYLCASSLQSFGRADEQYFGPGTRLTVT.

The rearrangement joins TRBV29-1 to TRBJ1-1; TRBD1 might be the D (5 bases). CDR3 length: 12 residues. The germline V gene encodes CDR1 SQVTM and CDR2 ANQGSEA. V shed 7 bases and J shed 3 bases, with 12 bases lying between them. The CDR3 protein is CSAGFRDTEAFF. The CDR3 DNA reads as TGCAGCGCAGGGTTCCGTGACACTGAAGCTTTCTTT.

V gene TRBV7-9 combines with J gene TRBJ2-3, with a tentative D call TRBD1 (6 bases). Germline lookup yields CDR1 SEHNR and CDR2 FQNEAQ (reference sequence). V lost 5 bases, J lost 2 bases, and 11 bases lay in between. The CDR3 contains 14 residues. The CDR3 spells CASSMGHFTDTQYF. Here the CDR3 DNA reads TGTGCCAGCAGCATGGGACACTTCACAGATACGCAGTATTTT.

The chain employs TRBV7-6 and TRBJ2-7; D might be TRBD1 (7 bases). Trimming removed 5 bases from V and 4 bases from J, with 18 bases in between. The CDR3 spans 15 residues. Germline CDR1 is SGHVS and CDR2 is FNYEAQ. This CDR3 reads CASSARGTVPYEQYF. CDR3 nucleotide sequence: TGTGCCAGCAGCGCACGGGGGACAGTCCCATACGAGCAGTACTTC.

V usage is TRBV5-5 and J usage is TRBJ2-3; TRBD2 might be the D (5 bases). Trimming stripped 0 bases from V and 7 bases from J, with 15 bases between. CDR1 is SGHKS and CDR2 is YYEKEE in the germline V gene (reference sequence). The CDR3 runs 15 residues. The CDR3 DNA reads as TGTGCCAGCAGCTTGGGGGGAGTAGGTATCCATACGCAGTATTTT. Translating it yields CASSLGGVGIHTQYF.

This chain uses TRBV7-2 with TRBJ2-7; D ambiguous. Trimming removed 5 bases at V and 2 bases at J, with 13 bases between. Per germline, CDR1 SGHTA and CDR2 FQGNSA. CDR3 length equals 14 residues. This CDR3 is CASSTARKTYEQYF. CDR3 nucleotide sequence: TGTGCCAGCAGCACAGCTCGGAAGACCTACGAGCAGTACTTC.

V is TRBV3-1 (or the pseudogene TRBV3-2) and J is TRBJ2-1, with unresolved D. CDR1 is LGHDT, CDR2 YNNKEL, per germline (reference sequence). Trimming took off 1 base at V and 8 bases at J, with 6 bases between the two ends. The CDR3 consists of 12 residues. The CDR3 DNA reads TGTGCCAGCAGCCAAGTTTGGGATGAGCAGTTCTTC. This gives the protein CASSQVWDEQFF.

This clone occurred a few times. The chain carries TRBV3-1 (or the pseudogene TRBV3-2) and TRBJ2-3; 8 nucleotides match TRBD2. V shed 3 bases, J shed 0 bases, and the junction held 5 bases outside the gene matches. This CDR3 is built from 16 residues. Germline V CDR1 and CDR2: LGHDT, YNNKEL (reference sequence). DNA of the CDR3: TGTGCCAGCAGCCACCTTAGCGGGGTAAGCACAGATACGCAGTATTTT. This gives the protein CASSHLSGVSTDTQYF.

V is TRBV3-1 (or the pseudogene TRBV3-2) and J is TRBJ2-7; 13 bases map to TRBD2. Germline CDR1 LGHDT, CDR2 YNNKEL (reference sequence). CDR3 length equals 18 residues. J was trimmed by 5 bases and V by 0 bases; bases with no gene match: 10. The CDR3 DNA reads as TGTGCCAGCAGCCAAGAACCTTGGACTAGCGGGAGACCCCACGAGCAGTACTTC. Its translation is CASSQEPWTSGRPHEQYF.

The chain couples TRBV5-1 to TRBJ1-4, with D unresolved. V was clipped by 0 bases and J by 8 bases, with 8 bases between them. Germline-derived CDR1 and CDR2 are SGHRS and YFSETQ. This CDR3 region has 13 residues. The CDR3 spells CASSLENSEKLFF. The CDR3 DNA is TGCGCCAGCAGCTTGGAAAACAGCGAAAAACTGTTTTTT.

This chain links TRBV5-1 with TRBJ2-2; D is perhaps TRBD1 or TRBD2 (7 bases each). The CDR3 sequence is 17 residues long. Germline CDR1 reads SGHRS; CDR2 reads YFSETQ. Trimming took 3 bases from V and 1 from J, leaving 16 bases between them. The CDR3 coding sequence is TGCGCCAGCAGCTCCCCCAGGGGGGGATGGAACACCGGGGAGCTGTTTTTT. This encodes CASSSPRGGWNTGELFF.

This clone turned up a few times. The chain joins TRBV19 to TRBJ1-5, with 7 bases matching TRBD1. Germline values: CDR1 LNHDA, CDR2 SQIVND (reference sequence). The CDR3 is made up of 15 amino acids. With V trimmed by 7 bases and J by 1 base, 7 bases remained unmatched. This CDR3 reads CASIGGQNSNQPQHF. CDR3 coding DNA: TGTGCCAGTATTGGGGGACAGAACAGCAATCAGCCCCAGCATTTT. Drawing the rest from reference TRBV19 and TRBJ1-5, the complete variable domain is DGGITQSPKYLFRKEGQNVTLSCEQNLNHDAMYWYRQDPGQGLRLIYYSQIVNDFQKGDIAEGYSVSREKKESFPLTVTSAQKNPTAFYLCASIGGQNSNQPQHFGDGTRLSIL.

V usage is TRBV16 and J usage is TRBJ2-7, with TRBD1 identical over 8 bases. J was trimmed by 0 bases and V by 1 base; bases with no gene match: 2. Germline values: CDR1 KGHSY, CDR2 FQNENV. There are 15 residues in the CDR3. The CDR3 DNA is TGTGCCAGCAGCCAATGGGACAGGAGCTCCTACGAGCAGTACTTC. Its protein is CASSQWDRSSYEQYF.

The CDR3, as DNA: TGCGCCAGCAGTGAGTCGACCCAGCGGGGGGGTAGTGAGACCCAGTACTTC. This codes for CASSESTQRGGSETQYF. This chain connects TRBV10-2 to TRBJ2-5, with 10 bases lining up with TRBD2. The CDR3 has 17 residues. The J segment lost 5 bases and the V segment lost 0 bases, leaving 9 bases of the junction unmatched. Germline assignment: CDR1 WSHSY and CDR2 SAAADI.

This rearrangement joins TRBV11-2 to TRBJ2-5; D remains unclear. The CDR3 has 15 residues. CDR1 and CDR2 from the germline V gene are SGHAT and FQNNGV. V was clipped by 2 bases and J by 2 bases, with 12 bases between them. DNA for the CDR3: TGTGCCAGCAGCTTATATTCGTCTCAACAAGAGACCCAGTACTTC. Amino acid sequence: CASSLYSSQQETQYF.

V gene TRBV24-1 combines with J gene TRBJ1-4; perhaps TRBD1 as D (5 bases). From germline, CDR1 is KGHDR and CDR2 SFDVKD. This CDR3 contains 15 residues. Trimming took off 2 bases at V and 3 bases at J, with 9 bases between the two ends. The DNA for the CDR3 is TGTGCCACCAGTGATTCCAGGGCGGCTAATGAAAAACTGTTTTTT. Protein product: CATSDSRAANEKLFF.

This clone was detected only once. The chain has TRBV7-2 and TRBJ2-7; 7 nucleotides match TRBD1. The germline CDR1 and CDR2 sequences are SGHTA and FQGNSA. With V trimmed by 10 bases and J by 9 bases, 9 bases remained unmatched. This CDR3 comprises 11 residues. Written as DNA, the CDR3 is TGTGCCACCCGTCAGGGGGTTGTGCAGTACTTC. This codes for CATRQGVVQYF.

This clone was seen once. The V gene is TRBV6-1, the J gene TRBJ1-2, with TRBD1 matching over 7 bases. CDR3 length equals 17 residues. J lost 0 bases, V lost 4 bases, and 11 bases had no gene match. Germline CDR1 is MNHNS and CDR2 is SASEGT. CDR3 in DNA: TGTGCCAGCAGTGGAAGTTGGACAGGCTCTACTAACTATGGCTACACCTTC. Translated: CASSGSWTGSTNYGYTF.

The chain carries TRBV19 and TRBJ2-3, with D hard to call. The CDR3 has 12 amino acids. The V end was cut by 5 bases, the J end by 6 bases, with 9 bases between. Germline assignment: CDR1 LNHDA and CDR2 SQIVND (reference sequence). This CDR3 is CASSLGRDTQYF. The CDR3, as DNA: TGTGCCAGTAGTTTGGGTAGGGATACGCAGTATTTT.

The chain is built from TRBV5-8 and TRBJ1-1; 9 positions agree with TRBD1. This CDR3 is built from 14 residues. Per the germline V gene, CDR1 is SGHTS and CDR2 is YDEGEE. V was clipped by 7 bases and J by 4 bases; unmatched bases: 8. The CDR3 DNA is TGTGCCAGCCGAAAACGACAGGGGGGCACTGAAGCTTTCTTT. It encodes CASRKRQGGTEAFF.